A selection of T cell receptor beta chains follows, all from one sample in a study of CD8 T cells in Susac syndrome. Each CDR3 protein is one row after TCRdb ran MiXCR on the immunoSEQ multiplex PCR reads. The table records about 190,000 distinct CDR3 sequences, nearly 97% of them present only once. Sequenced: CD4+ T cells from PBMCs. These receptor sequences come from a human donor with Susac syndrome. CDR3s include the opening cysteine and the closing phenylalanine or tryptophan. A D gene is named only where the DNA matches it firmly. The listing skips clone size in some rows; elsewhere it reads once, few, many or a size class.

J: TRBJ1-6; length: 17; V: TRBV30; size: -; D: TRBD1; CDR3: CAWRTPTGTGLNSPLHF; DNA: TGTGCCTGGAGAACCCCAACCGGGACAGGGCTCAATTCACCCCTCCACTTT
J: TRBJ1-1; length: 13; V: TRBV4-3; size: -; D: -; CDR3: CASSLNLNTEAFF; DNA: TGCGCCAGCAGCCTAAACTTGAACACTGAAGCTTTCTTT
J: TRBJ2-5; length: 17; V: TRBV18; size: -; D: TRBD1; CDR3: CASSPRSGRGGFETQYF; DNA: TGTGCCAGCTCACCAAGGTCAGGTCGAGGGGGCTTCGAGACCCAGTACTTC
J: TRBJ2-7; length: 14; V: TRBV6-5; size: once; D: -; CDR3: CASRLTDSNYEQYF; DNA: TGTGCCAGCAGACTTACGGACAGCAACTACGAGCAGTACTTC
J: TRBJ2-2; length: 16; V: TRBV6-2/TRBV6-3; size: -; D: -; CDR3: CASSYGGHLNTGELFF; DNA: TGTGCCAGCAGTTACGGGGGACACCTGAACACCGGGGAGCTGTTTTTT
J: TRBJ2-5; length: 9; V: TRBV6-1; size: -; D: -; CDR3: CYGAETQYF; DNA: TGCTACGGGGCAGAGACCCAGTACTTC
J: TRBJ1-4; length: 12; V: TRBV25-1; size: -; D: -; CDR3: CASTRGNEKLFF; DNA: TGTGCCAGCACTCGAGGAAATGAAAAACTGTTTTTT
J: TRBJ1-1; length: 15; V: TRBV30; size: -; D: -; CDR3: CAWRSGQAGDTEAFF; DNA: TGTGCCTGGAGAAGCGGTCAGGCAGGGGACACTGAAGCTTTCTTT
J: TRBJ2-7; length: 14; V: TRBV20-1; size: few; D: TRBD2; CDR3: CSAPASGGTGEQYF; DNA: TGCAGTGCTCCAGCTAGCGGGGGTACGGGCGAGCAGTACTTC
J: TRBJ2-5; length: 15; V: TRBV30; size: -; D: -; CDR3: CAWSVWRLGEETQYF; DNA: TGTGCCTGGAGTGTATGGCGTCTAGGTGAAGAGACCCAGTACTTC
J: TRBJ2-7; length: 16; V: TRBV12-3/TRBV12-4; size: -; D: TRBD2; CDR3: CASSLVVGGGLSEQYF; DNA: TGTGCCAGCAGTTTAGTAGTGGGGGGGGGTTTGTCCGAGCAGTACTTC
J: TRBJ1-1; length: 15; V: TRBV6-6; size: -; D: TRBD1; CDR3: CASSYPGQGATEAFF; DNA: TGTGCCAGCAGTTACCCAGGACAGGGGGCCACTGAAGCTTTCTTT
J: TRBJ2-3; length: 16; V: TRBV29-1; size: -; D: TRBD2; CDR3: CSVEGTTSGGRNTQYF; DNA: TGCAGCGTTGAAGGTACAACTAGCGGGGGCCGGAATACGCAGTATTTT
J: TRBJ2-6; length: 12; V: TRBV4-1; size: few; D: -; CDR3: CASSLGANVLTF; DNA: TGCGCCAGCAGTCTGGGGGCCAACGTCCTGACTTTC
J: TRBJ2-5; length: 15; V: TRBV27; size: -; D: TRBD1; CDR3: CASRIRTGVGETQYF; DNA: TGTGCCAGCAGGATAAGAACAGGGGTAGGGGAGACCCAGTACTTC
J: TRBJ2-7; length: 12; V: TRBV10-3; size: -; D: -; CDR3: CAIRGQAYEQYF; DNA: TGTGCCATCAGGGGGCAGGCCTACGAGCAGTACTTC
J: TRBJ1-2; length: 14; V: TRBV11-2; size: -; D: -; CDR3: CASTPTGLGYGYTF; DNA: TGTGCCAGCACCCCGACCGGGCTAGGATATGGCTACACCTTC
J: TRBJ2-5; length: 15; V: TRBV7-8; size: -; D: -; CDR3: CASSLVRQGRETQYF; DNA: TGTGCCAGCAGCTTAGTGAGGCAGGGTCGGGAGACCCAGTACTTC
J: TRBJ2-2; length: 13; V: TRBV29-1; size: -; D: TRBD2; CDR3: CSVVASGVGELFF; DNA: TGCAGCGTTGTTGCTAGCGGAGTCGGGGAGCTGTTTTTT
J: TRBJ2-3; length: 13; V: TRBV2; size: once; D: -; CDR3: CASSSSQGNTQYF; DNA: TGTGCCAGCAGCTCATCGCAGGGGAATACGCAGTATTTT
J: TRBJ1-1; length: 11; V: TRBV3-1; size: -; D: -; CDR3: CASSQLDQAFF; DNA: TGTGCCAGCAGCCAACTCGATCAAGCTTTCTTT
J: TRBJ1-2; length: 12; V: TRBV20-1; size: once; D: TRBD1; CDR3: CSARGQGGGYTF; DNA: TGCAGTGCTAGAGGACAGGGAGGAGGCTACACCTTC
J: TRBJ1-1; length: 14; V: TRBV12-3/TRBV12-4; size: -; D: -; CDR3: CASATVPQRTEAFF; DNA: TGTGCCAGCGCCACCGTACCTCAAAGGACTGAAGCTTTCTTT
J: TRBJ2-3; length: 13; V: TRBV6-1; size: -; D: -; CDR3: CASDPGVTDTQYF; DNA: TGTGCCAGCGACCCAGGGGTAACAGATACGCAGTATTTT
J: TRBJ2-3; length: 14; V: TRBV7-3; size: once; D: -; CDR3: CASSLRLVTDTQYF; DNA: TGTGCCAGCAGCTTAAGACTAGTCACGGATACGCAGTATTTT
J: TRBJ2-7; length: 14; V: TRBV25-1; size: -; D: -; CDR3: CASSEIRDYYEQYF; DNA: TGTGCCAGCAGTGAGATAAGAGACTACTACGAGCAGTACTTC
J: TRBJ1-2; length: 13; V: TRBV12-3/TRBV12-4; size: -; D: -; CDR3: CASSPGPHYGYTF; DNA: TGTGCCAGCAGCCCCGGACCGCACTATGGCTACACCTTC
J: TRBJ2-1; length: 15; V: TRBV12-3/TRBV12-4; size: -; D: TRBD2; CDR3: CASSSSTSGGSEQFF; DNA: TGTGCCAGCAGTTCATCGACTAGCGGGGGTAGTGAGCAGTTCTTC
J: TRBJ1-2; length: 16; V: TRBV12-3/TRBV12-4; size: -; D: -; CDR3: CASTTGTPQSNYGYTF; DNA: TGTGCCAGCACCACAGGTACACCCCAATCCAACTATGGCTACACCTTC
J: TRBJ1-1; length: 13; V: TRBV5-1; size: -; D: -; CDR3: CASSFEVGTEAFF; DNA: TGCGCCAGCAGCTTTGAGGTGGGCACTGAAGCTTTCTTT
J: TRBJ2-2; length: 13; V: TRBV3-1; size: -; D: -; CDR3: CASSQWGESELFF; DNA: TGTGCCAGCAGCCAATGGGGCGAATCGGAGCTGTTTTTT
J: TRBJ2-1; length: 12; V: TRBV5-1; size: -; D: -; CDR3: CASSLDREYKFF; DNA: TGCGCCAGCAGCTTGGACAGGGAGTACAAGTTCTTC
J: TRBJ2-7; length: 14; V: TRBV19; size: -; D: -; CDR3: CASSISQGEAEQYF; DNA: TGTGCCAGTAGTATTAGTCAGGGAGAGGCCGAGCAGTACTTC
J: TRBJ2-7; length: 14; V: TRBV6-2/TRBV6-3; size: -; D: -; CDR3: CASSRQESNYEQYF; DNA: TGTGCCAGCAGTCGACAGGAGTCAAACTACGAGCAGTACTTC
J: TRBJ2-7; length: 15; V: TRBV27; size: -; D: TRBD2; CDR3: CASRTPGGASDEQYF; DNA: TGTGCCAGCCGGACTCCCGGGGGGGCCAGCGACGAGCAGTACTTC
J: TRBJ2-2; length: 15; V: TRBV4-3; size: -; D: TRBD2; CDR3: CASSLAGGTTGELFF; DNA: TGCGCCAGCAGCTTAGCGGGGGGTACCACCGGGGAGCTGTTTTTT
J: TRBJ2-5; length: 14; V: TRBV28; size: -; D: -; CDR3: CASSLVGRSETQYF; DNA: TGTGCCAGCAGTTTGGTTGGTCGATCTGAGACCCAGTACTTC
J: TRBJ2-1; length: 10; V: TRBV29-1; size: -; D: -; CDR3: CSGEGPEQFF; DNA: TGCAGCGGCGAGGGACCTGAGCAGTTCTTC